This T cell receptor (beta chain) was captured by sequencing in a study of T cell repertoires in cytomegalovirus infection. Study background: Well-studied HLA-B-restricted epitopes and recently identified HLA-C-restricted epitopes of CMV were both used in the study.

TCRdb re-called the reads through MiXCR, storing one row per CDR3 protein. The table shows approximately 1,000,000 distinct CDR3 sequences, with about 33% occurring only once. V shed 5 bases, J shed 4 bases, and the junction held 9 bases outside the gene matches. The germline V gene has CDR1 MNHEY and CDR2 SMNVEV (reference sequence). This CDR3 has 15 residues. General study points: Ex vivo, HLA-C-restricted CMV-specific TCR beta clonotypes prevailed over the rest of the response.

This clonotype appeared a few times. What it binds is not known. This sequence joins TRBV27 and TRBJ2-7; TRBD1 agrees at 9 bases. This TCR derives from a human donor in good health (CMV status not recorded). Some clones in this sample may be carry-over from other donors' samples. Sequences were derived from cultured CD8+ T cells from PBMCs, sampled from culture after CMV antigen stimulation. The CDR3 loop reads CASSPGDRVGYEQYF. CDR3 nucleotides: TGTGCCAGCAGTCCCGGGGACAGGGTAGGGTACGAGCAGTACTTC.